The 20 T cell receptor beta chains reported below all come from one sample, sequenced in a study of T cell changes during pregnancy in multiple sclerosis. This table comes from immunoSEQ multiplex PCR, and its TCRdb copy is limited to in-frame clones, with some not included. Here the sample spans approximately 42,000 clones, roughly 84% being singletons. This specimen consisted of CD4+ T cells from peripheral blood mononuclear cells, obtained before pregnancy. These receptors were taken from a female donor with multiple sclerosis, enrolled in a pregnancy study.

The chain carries TRBV19 and TRBJ2-2; D is perhaps TRBD1 (6 bases). The CDR3 is made up of 17 amino acids. Trimming left V 6 bases short and J 1 base short, with 18 bases between. CDR1 and CDR2 (germline): LNHDA, SQIVND (reference sequence). The DNA for the CDR3 is TGTGCCAGTAGGAGAGGGGGAAGAATTAAGAACACCGGGGAGCTGTTTTTT. This codes for CASRRGGRIKNTGELFF.

This clone has more than one count but fewer than ten. The rearrangement joins TRBV18 to TRBJ1-6; 8 bases align to TRBD1. V was pared by 2 bases and J by 3 bases, with 3 bases of the junction left unmatched. The CDR3 sequence is 16 residues long. Germline CDR1 and CDR2: KGHSH and LQKENI. CDR3 loop: CASSPTGGSYNSPLHF. The CDR3, as DNA: TGTGCCAGCTCACCAACAGGGGGTAGCTATAATTCACCCCTCCACTTT.

V gene TRBV6-4 combines with J gene TRBJ1-1; possible D gene TRBD1, 5 bases. Looked up from germline, CDR1 is MRHNA and CDR2 is SNTAGT. The CDR3 spans 14 residues. Between the trimmed V and J ends, which lost 10 bases and 1 base, there was a span of 16 bases. CDR3 coding DNA: TGTGCCACCTCCCCCGGCGGGACGAACACTGAAGCTTTCTTT. Translated, it gives CATSPGGTNTEAFF.

This sequence joins TRBV7-2 and TRBJ2-5; 8 bases are a match to TRBD1. Trimming removed 6 bases from V and 5 bases from J; junction bases left unmatched: 5. The germline gives CDR1 SGHTA, CDR2 FQGNSA. This CDR3 spans 13 amino acids. The CDR3 sequence is CASRQGAWETQYF. CDR3 bases: TGTGCCAGCAGGCAGGGGGCATGGGAGACCCAGTACTTC.

V is TRBV7-4 and J is TRBJ1-1; D is unclear. The CDR3 sequence is 16 residues long. V was clipped by 5 bases and J by 0 bases, with 16 bases between them. Germline values: CDR1 SGHVT, CDR2 SQSDAQ. DNA for the CDR3: TGTGCCAGCAGCATGAGAAACTACCCATTGAACACTGAAGCTTTCTTT. Its translation is CASSMRNYPLNTEAFF.

In DNA, the CDR3 is TGCGCCAGCAGCGGGGGGGGCGCGACAGGCACTAGCACAGATACGCAGTATTTT. It encodes CASSGGGATGTSTDTQYF. This chain connects TRBV5-1 to TRBJ2-3; a weak D match, TRBD2 (7 bases). Trimming pared 4 bases from V and 0 bases from J, leaving 21 bases between. The CDR3 is 18 amino acids. Germline CDR1 reads SGHRS; CDR2 reads YFSETQ. Based on the CDR3 plus reference TRBV5-1 and TRBJ2-3, the full variable domain is KAGVTQTPRYLIKTRGQQVTLSCSPISGHRSVSWYQQTPGQGLQFLFEYFSETQRNKGNFPGRFSGRQFSNSRSEMNVSTLELGDSALYLCASSGGGATGTSTDTQYFGPGTRLTVL.

This clone was seen more than once but under ten times. The rearrangement joins TRBV7-2 to TRBJ1-1; 7 positions match TRBD1. In germline, CDR1 is SGHTA, CDR2 FQGNSA. The CDR3 is 15 residues long. V trimming: 4 bases; J trimming: 0 bases; junction bases outside the gene matches: 5. Here the CDR3 reads CASSSRQGMNTEAFF. Written as DNA, the CDR3 is TGTGCCAGCAGCTCCCGACAGGGTATGAACACTGAAGCTTTCTTT.

V and J are TRBV7-2 and TRBJ2-5; D is possibly TRBD1 (5 bases). CDR3 length equals 13 residues. V lost 6 bases to trimming and J lost 5 bases, with 13 bases between them. Per germline, CDR1 SGHTA and CDR2 FQGNSA. The CDR3 loop reads CASRNLGVETQYF. CDR3 in DNA: TGTGCCAGCAGGAACTTAGGGGTGGAGACCCAGTACTTC.

The chain uses TRBV6-5 and TRBJ2-3; 13 bases agree with TRBD2. The germline V gene has CDR1 MNHEY and CDR2 SVGAGI. Trimming removed 4 bases from V and 3 bases from J; junction bases left unmatched: 4. This CDR3 has 16 residues. CDR3 sequence (DNA): TGTGCCAGCAGTTCCGGACTAGCGGGAGTAACAGATACGCAGTATTTT. Translating it yields CASSSGLAGVTDTQYF.

The gene calls are TRBV5-1 and TRBJ1-2; D is uncertain. The CDR3 is 13 residues long. Germline V CDR1 and CDR2: SGHRS, YFSETQ. The V gene lost 0 bases and the J gene lost 3 bases, with 6 bases spanning the gap. Here the CDR3 DNA reads TGCGCCAGCAGCTTGGAACCAGACTATGGCTACACCTTC. This codes for CASSLEPDYGYTF. The full variable domain, with the rest looked up from reference TRBV5-1 and TRBJ1-2, is KAGVTQTPRYLIKTRGQQVTLSCSPISGHRSVSWYQQTPGQGLQFLFEYFSETQRNKGNFPGRFSGRQFSNSRSEMNVSTLELGDSALYLCASSLEPDYGYTFGSGTRLTVV.

This clone was counted between two and nine times. The V gene is TRBV5-1, the J gene TRBJ1-4; TRBD1 is a possible D gene (5 bases). This CDR3 has 16 residues. V lost 4 bases to trimming and J lost 0 bases, with 13 bases between them. The germline CDR1 and CDR2 sequences are SGHRS and YFSETQ. The CDR3 spells CASSPGHAPTNEKLFF. CDR3 DNA sequence: TGCGCCAGCAGCCCAGGACACGCCCCAACTAATGAAAAACTGTTTTTT.

The chain carries TRBV7-9 and TRBJ2-2, with TRBD2 matching 8 bases. In germline, CDR1 is SEHNR, CDR2 FQNEAQ (reference sequence). There are 15 residues in the CDR3. After removal of 3 bases from V and 4 bases from J, the junction contained 4 bases not matched to a gene. In DNA form, the CDR3 reads TGTGCCAGCAGCTTCCCGGGGGGGGGCACCGGGGAGCTGTTTTTT. It translates to CASSFPGGGTGELFF.

The rearrangement uses TRBV2 and TRBJ2-1, with a tentative D call TRBD2 (6 bases). Trimming cost V 6 bases and J 4 bases, with 16 bases left between them. The germline V gene encodes CDR1 SNHLY and CDR2 FYNNEI. This CDR3 has 15 residues. CDR3 nucleotide sequence: TGTGCCAGCAGCGGAGGGTCTAGCGTGTACAATGAGCAGTTCTTC. Its protein product is CASSGGSSVYNEQFF.

This chain joins TRBV6-5 and TRBJ1-2, with D uncertain. The V end lost 11 bases, the J end lost 1 base, and 20 bases lay between the germline ends. CDR3 size: 15 residues. Germline lookup yields CDR1 MNHEY and CDR2 SVGAGI. The CDR3 here is CAARRATILNYGYTF. Here the CDR3 DNA reads TGTGCCGCACGGCGGGCAACGATCCTTAACTATGGCTACACCTTC.

This clone came up once. The J gene is TRBJ1-2, the V gene TRBV10-3; tentative D call: TRBD1 (6 bases). Germline CDR1 reads ENHRY; CDR2 reads SYGVKD. Trimming left V 3 bases short and J 4 bases short, with 12 bases between. This CDR3 spans 14 amino acids. CDR3 DNA sequence: TGTGCCATCAGTGAAGAGACAGGCAGCTATGGCTACACCTTC. This encodes CAISEETGSYGYTF.

The chain recombines TRBV10-3 with TRBJ2-3, with TRBD1 matching over 9 bases. The CDR3 is 16 amino acids. Losses at the gene ends were 3 bases for V and 5 bases for J; bases not matched to a gene: 9. In germline, CDR1 is ENHRY, CDR2 SYGVKD. CDR3 sequence: CAISDRHRGLKDTQYF. CDR3 sequence (DNA): TGTGCCATCAGTGATCGGCACAGGGGGCTTAAAGATACGCAGTATTTT.

The rearrangement uses TRBV11-1 and TRBJ1-2, with D uncertain. CDR3 length equals 15 residues. Germline V lookup: CDR1 SGHAT, CDR2 FQDESV (reference sequence). Trimming left V 5 bases short and J 0 bases short, with 13 bases between. The CDR3 DNA sequence: TGTGCCAGCAGCCACTATACTCTAGCTAACTATGGCTACACCTTC. It codes for CASSHYTLANYGYTF.

This chain joins TRBV7-2 and TRBJ2-7, with 9 bases identical to TRBD1. Germline CDR1 is SGHTA and CDR2 is FQGNSA. The V and J ends lost 6 bases and 5 bases, in that order; junction bases with no gene match: 11. CDR3 length: 15 residues. The DNA for the CDR3 is TGTGCCAGCAGTCGTAATATGGGACAGGGTAACGAGCAGTACTTC. This encodes CASSRNMGQGNEQYF.

This clone has a count of ten or more. This chain uses TRBV29-1 with TRBJ2-3, with TRBD2 matching 8 bases. The V and J ends lost 7 bases and 1 base, in that order; junction bases with no gene match: 7. The V gene's germline CDR1 is SQVTM and CDR2 ANQGSEA. The CDR3 length is 14 residues. The CDR3 region is CSARPAGGTDTQYF. In DNA form, the CDR3 reads TGCAGCGCTAGACCAGCGGGGGGCACAGATACGCAGTATTTT.

The V and J genes are TRBV6-1 and TRBJ2-1; 7 nucleotides line up with TRBD1. The length of the CDR3 is 14 residues. Germline trimming cut 4 bases from V and 5 bases from J; bases unmatched to any gene: 5. Per germline, CDR1 MNHNS and CDR2 SASEGT. The CDR3 here is CASSGGQFNNEQFF. The CDR3 nucleotides read TGTGCCAGCAGTGGGGGACAGTTCAACAATGAGCAGTTCTTC.